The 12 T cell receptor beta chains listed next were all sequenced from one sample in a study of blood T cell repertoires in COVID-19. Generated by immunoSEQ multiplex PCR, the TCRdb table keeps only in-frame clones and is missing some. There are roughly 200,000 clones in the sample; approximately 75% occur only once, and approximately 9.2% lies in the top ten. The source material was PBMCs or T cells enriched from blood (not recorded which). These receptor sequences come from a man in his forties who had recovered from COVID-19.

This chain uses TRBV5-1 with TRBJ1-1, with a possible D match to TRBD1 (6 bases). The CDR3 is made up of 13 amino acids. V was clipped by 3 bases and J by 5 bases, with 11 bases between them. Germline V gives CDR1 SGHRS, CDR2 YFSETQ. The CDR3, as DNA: TGCGCCAGCAGCTCCCAGGGGCCTACTGAAGCTTTCTTT. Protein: CASSSQGPTEAFF.

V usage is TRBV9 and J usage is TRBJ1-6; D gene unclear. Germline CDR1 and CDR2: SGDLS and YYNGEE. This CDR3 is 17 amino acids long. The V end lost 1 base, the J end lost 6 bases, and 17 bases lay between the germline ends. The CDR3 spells CASSVLPTSNRNSPLHF. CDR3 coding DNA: TGTGCCAGCAGCGTATTACCGACATCAAATCGTAATTCACCCCTCCACTTT.

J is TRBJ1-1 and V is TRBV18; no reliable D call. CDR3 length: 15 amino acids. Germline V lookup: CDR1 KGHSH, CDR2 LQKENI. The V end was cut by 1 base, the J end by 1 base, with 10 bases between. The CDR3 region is CASSPRAVRNTEAFF. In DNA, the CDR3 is TGTGCCAGCTCACCACGGGCAGTTAGGAACACTGAAGCTTTCTTT.

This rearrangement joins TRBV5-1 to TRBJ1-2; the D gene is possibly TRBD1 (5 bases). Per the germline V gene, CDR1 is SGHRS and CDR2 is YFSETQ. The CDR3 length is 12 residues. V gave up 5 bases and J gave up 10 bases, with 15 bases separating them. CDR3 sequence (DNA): TGCGCCAGCAGTTCTTTTGACAGCCCCTACACCTTC. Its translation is CASSSFDSPYTF.

The CDR3 loop reads CASIGRTGRNTGELFF. The CDR3 DNA reads as TGTGCCAGCATCGGCCGGACAGGGAGGAACACCGGGGAGCTGTTTTTT. This chain uses TRBV21-1 with TRBJ2-2; the table's TRBD1 call for D was not verified on the DNA. TRBV21-1 is a pseudogene segment. The CDR3 loop spans 16 amino acids.

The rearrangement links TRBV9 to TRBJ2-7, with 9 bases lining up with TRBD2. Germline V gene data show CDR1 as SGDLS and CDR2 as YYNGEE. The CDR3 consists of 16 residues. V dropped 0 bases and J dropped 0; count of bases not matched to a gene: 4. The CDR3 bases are TGTGCCAGCAGCGTAGGGGGTAGCGGGAGCTCCTACGAGCAGTACTTC. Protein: CASSVGGSGSSYEQYF.

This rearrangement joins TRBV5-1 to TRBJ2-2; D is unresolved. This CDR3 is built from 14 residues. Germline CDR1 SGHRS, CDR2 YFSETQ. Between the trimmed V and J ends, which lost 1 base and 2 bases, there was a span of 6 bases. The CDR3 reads CASSLFRNTGELFF. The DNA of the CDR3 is TGCGCCAGCAGCTTGTTTAGAAACACCGGGGAGCTGTTTTTT.

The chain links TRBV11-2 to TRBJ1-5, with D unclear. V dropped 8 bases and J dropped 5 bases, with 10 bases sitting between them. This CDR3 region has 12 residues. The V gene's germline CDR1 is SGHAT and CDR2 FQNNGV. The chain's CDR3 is CASGQRDQPQHF. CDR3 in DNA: TGTGCCAGCGGGCAGAGAGATCAGCCCCAGCATTTT.

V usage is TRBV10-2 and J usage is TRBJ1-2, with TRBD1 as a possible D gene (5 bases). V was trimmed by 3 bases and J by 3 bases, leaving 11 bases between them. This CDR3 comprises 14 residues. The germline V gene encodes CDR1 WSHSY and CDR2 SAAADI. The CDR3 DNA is TGCGCCAGCAGTGAATCTTCAGGGCACTATGGCTACACCTTC. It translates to CASSESSGHYGYTF.

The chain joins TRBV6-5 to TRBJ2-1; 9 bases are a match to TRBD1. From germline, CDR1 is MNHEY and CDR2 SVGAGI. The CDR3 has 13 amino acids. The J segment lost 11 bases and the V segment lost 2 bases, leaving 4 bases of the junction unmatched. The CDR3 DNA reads TGTGCCAGCAGTTACCGGGACAGGGCTAAGCAGTTCTTC. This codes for CASSYRDRAKQFF.

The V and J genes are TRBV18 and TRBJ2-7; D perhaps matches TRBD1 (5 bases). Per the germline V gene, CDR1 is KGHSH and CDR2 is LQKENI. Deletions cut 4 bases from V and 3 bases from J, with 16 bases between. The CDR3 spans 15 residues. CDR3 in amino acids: CASSLLQGASYEQYF. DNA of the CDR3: TGTGCCAGCTCACTCCTACAAGGGGCAAGCTACGAGCAGTACTTC.

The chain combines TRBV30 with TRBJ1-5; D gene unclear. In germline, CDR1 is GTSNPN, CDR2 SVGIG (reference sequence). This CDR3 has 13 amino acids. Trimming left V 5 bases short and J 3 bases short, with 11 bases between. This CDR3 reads CAWAPGDNQPQHF. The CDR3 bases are TGTGCCTGGGCTCCCGGGGACAATCAGCCCCAGCATTTT.